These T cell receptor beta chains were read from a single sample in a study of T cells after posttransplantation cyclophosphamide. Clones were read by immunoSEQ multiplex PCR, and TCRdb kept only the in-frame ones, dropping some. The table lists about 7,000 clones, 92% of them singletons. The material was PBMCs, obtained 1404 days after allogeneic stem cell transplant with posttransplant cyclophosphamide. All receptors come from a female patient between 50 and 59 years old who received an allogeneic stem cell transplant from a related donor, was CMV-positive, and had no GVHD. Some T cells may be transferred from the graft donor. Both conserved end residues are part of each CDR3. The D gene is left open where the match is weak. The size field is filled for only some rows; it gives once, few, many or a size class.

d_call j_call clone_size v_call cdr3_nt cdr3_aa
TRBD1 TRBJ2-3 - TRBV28 TGTGCCAGCAGTCAGGACAGGGGGAGGACAGATACGCAGTATTTT CASSQDRGRTDTQYF
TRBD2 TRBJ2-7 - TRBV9 TGTGCCAGCAGCGGAGGACTAGCGGGAGTTTCGGGCTACGAGCAGTACTTC CASSGGLAGVSGYEQYF
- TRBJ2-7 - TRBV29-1 TGCAGCGTTTGCGGGGACCTGGCGGGAAGCTCCTACGAGCAGTACTTC CSVCGDLAGSSYEQYF
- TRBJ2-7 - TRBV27 TGTGCCAGCAGTTTACGACTAGGTTCGGTGGGCGAGCAGTACTTC CASSLRLGSVGEQYF
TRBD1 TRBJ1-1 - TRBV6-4 TGTGCCAGCAGTAGGACAGGGACCAACACTGAAGCTTTCTTT CASSRTGTNTEAFF
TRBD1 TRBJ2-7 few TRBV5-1 TGCGCCAGCAGCTTGGAGGACAGGTCTTTGGGTTACGAGCAGTACTTC CASSLEDRSLGYEQYF
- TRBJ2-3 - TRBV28 TGTGCCAGCAGTTTGGTCGGGGGGCCCCCAGATACGCAGTATTTT CASSLVGGPPDTQYF
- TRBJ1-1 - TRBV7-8 TGTGCCAGCAGCTTAGTGGTTTCGGGGATGGCTTTCTTT CASSLVVSGMAFF
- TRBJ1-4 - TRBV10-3 TGTGCCATCAGCCGGGGGGAGGGTGAAAAACTGTTTTTT CAISRGEGEKLFF
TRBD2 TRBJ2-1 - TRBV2 TGTGCCAGCAGTGAACTGAGCGGGAGGGCCCTCAATGAGCAGTTCTTC CASSELSGRALNEQFF
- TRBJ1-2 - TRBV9 TGTGCCAGCAGCGTAGGCGGGGACCTCCGAGGGGGCTACACCTTC CASSVGGDLRGGYTF
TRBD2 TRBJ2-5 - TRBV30 TGTGCCTGGAGTCCCGGGACTAGAAGGGAGACCCAGTACTTC CAWSPGTRRETQYF
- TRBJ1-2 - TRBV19 TGTGCCAGTAGTATCCAGGGGTGGAATGGCTACACCTTC CASSIQGWNGYTF
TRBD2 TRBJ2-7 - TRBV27 TGTGCCAGCAGTTTATTACTAGCGGGAAACTACGAGCAGTACTTC CASSLLLAGNYEQYF
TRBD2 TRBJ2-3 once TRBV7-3 TGTGCCAGCAGCGCCCGCCCCGGGACTAGCGGGATCTATACGCAGTATTTT CASSARPGTSGIYTQYF
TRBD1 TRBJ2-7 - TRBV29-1 TGCAGCGCCCCCCCTGGGGCAGGGGGCGGCGAGCAGTACTTC CSAPPGAGGGEQYF
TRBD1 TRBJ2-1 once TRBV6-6 TGTGCCAGCAGTTCGACAGGGGGCTGGGATGAGCAGTTCTTC CASSSTGGWDEQFF
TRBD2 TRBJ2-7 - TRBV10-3 TGTGCCATCAGTGAGGGAGCGGGAGGATCCTACGAGCAGTACTTC CAISEGAGGSYEQYF